This T cell receptor beta chain was identified in a study of breast tumors, draining lymph nodes, adjacent tissues. This clonotype was counted ten times or more. Its antigen is as yet unknown. A much bigger clone sits one base away, suggesting this may be a read error. Study-wide results and caveats: Data only fit, rather than demonstrated, lymph node origin of most tumor T cells.

CDR1 is SGHAT and CDR2 is FQNNGV in the germline V gene. The length of the CDR3 is 16 residues. MiXCR, run by TCRdb on the multiplex PCR reads, gives a single entry per CDR3 protein. In the table there are 30,000 to 40,000 distinct CDR3 sequences, roughly 63% of which are singletons. The receptor was derived from a female donor with breast cancer. Some clones in this sample may be carry-over from other donors' samples. The chain carries TRBV11-2 and TRBJ2-3, with TRBD2 identical over 8 bases. Input material: breast tumor tissue. The CDR3 bases are TGTGCCAACAGCTCCGCGGCTAGCGGGCGCACAGATACGCAGTATTTT. Translated, it gives CANSSAASGRTDTQYF. The entire variable domain, with the rest obtained from reference TRBV11-2 and TRBJ2-3, is as follows: EAGVAQSPRYKIIEKRQSVAFWCNPISGHATLYWYQQILGQGPKLLIQFQNNGVVDDSQLPKDRFSAERLKGVDSTLKIQPAKLEDSAVYLCANSSAASGRTDTQYFGPGTRLTVL.